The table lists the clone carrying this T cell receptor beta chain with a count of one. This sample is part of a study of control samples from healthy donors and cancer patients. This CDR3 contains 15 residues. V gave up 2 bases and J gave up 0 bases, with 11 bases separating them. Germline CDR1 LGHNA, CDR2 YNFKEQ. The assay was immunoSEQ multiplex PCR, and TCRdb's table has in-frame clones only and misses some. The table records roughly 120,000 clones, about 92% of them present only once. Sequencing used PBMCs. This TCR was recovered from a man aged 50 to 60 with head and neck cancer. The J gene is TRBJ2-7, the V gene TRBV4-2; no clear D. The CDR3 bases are TGTGCCAGCAGCCAATACCCCGAGAACTCCTACGAGCAGTACTTC. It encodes CASSQYPENSYEQYF.